The rows below give T cell receptor beta chains drawn from one sample of a study of beta chain features in type 1 diabetes. Produced via immunoSEQ multiplex PCR; TCRdb's table is partial and in-frame only. This repertoire shows 15,000 to 17,000 clones, 55% to 75% found once; its top ten account for over 2%. The specimen was Tregs from blood. These TCRs come from a man in his thirties or forties with type 1 diabetes. The CDR3 runs from the conserved cysteine through the conserved F or W. A D gene is named only where the DNA matches it firmly. The size of a clone is reported for some rows only, either as once, few or many, or as a class for expanded clones.

v_call	j_call	d_call	clone_size	cdr3_nt	cdr3_aa
TRBV2	TRBJ2-5	TRBD1	-	TGTGCCAGCGGCCGGGACAGTAAAGAGACCCAGTACTTC	CASGRDSKETQYF
TRBV30	TRBJ1-2	-	-	TGTGCCTGGAGTGTAGGTTGGACAAGGATAGAGCACAGCTATGGCTACACCTTC	CAWSVGWTRIEHSYGYTF
TRBV11-3	TRBJ2-3	-	-	TGTGCCAGCAGCTTAGATTCTAGATACACAGATACGCAGTATTTT	CASSLDSRYTDTQYF
TRBV5-5	TRBJ2-2	-	-	TGTGCCAGCAGCCTTCACGGAGAGGCGGTGAACACCGGGGAGCTGTTTTTT	CASSLHGEAVNTGELFF
TRBV6-1	TRBJ2-7	TRBD2	-	TGTGCCACCAATTCGAGACTAGCGGGCTCCTACGAGCAGTACTTC	CATNSRLAGSYEQYF
TRBV19	TRBJ1-3	TRBD1	-	TGTGCCAGTATGGGACAGTCTAGCTCTGGAAACACCATATATTTT	CASMGQSSSGNTIYF
TRBV12-5	TRBJ2-1	-	-	TGTGCTAGTGGTTTGCTCCGGACAAACGGGGGCAATGAGCAGTTCTTC	CASGLLRTNGGNEQFF
TRBV5-1	TRBJ1-1	TRBD1	-	TGCGCCAGCAGCTTTGGGACAGGGGGGCGCCGCACTGAAGCTTTCTTT	CASSFGTGGRRTEAFF
TRBV2	TRBJ2-5	TRBD2	-	TGTGCCAGCATCCTCGGGGGGTACCAAGAGACCCAGTACTTC	CASILGGYQETQYF
TRBV5-1	TRBJ1-1	TRBD1	few	TGCGCCAGCAGCTATGGACAGGGGGATGAAGCTTTCTTT	CASSYGQGDEAFF
TRBV2	TRBJ1-6	-	few	TGTGCCAGCAGTGGACAGGTCGATAATTCACCCCTCCACTTT	CASSGQVDNSPLHF